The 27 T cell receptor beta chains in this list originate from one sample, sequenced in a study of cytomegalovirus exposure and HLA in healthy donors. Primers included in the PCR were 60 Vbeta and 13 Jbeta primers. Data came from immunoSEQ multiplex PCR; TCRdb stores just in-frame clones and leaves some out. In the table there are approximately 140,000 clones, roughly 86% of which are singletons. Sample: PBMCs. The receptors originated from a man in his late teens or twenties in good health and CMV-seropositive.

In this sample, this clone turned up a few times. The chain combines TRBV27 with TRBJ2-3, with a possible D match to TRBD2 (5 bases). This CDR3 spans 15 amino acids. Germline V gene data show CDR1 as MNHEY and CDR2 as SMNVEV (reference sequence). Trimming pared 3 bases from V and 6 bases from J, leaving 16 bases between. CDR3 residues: CASSFAGPFLDTQYF. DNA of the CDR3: TGTGCCAGCAGTTTTGCGGGTCCTTTTTTGGATACGCAGTATTTT.

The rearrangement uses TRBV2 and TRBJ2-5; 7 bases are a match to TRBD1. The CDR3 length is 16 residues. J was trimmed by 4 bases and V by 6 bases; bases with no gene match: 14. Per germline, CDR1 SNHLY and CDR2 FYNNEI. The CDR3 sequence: CASSEQGRARIETQYF. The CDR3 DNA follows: TGTGCCAGCAGCGAACAGGGGCGGGCGAGAATAGAGACCCAGTACTTC.

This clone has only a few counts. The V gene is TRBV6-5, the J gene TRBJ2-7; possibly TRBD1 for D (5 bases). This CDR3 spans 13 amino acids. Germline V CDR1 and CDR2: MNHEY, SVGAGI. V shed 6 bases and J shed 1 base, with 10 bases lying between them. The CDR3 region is CASSPQESYEQYF. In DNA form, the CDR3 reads TGTGCCAGCAGCCCACAGGAGTCCTACGAGCAGTACTTC.

CDR3 loop: CASSEKKTVLTVQTQYF. For the CDR3, the DNA is TGTGCCAGCAGTGAAAAGAAGACAGTCCTGACCGTTCAGACCCAGTACTTC. The chain carries TRBV6-1 and TRBJ2-5; tentative D call: TRBD1 (5 bases). The germline CDR1 and CDR2 sequences are MNHNS and SASEGT. Trimming cost V 2 bases and J 6 bases, with 22 bases left between them. The CDR3 runs to 17 residues.

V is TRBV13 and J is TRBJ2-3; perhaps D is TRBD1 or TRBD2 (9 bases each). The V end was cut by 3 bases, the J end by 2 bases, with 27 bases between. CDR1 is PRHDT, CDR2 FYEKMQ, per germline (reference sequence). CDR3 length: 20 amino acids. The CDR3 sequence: CASSFRQGVSAGGPTDTQYF. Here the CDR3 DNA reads TGTGCCAGCAGCTTTAGACAGGGGGTTAGTGCGGGAGGGCCCACAGATACGCAGTATTTT.

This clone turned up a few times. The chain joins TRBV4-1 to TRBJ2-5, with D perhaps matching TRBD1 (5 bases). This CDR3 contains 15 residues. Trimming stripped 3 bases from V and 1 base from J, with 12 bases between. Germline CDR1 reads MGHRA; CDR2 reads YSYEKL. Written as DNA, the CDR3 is TGCGCCAGCAGCCACCTTCCTGACAGCCAAGAGACCCAGTACTTC. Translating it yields CASSHLPDSQETQYF.

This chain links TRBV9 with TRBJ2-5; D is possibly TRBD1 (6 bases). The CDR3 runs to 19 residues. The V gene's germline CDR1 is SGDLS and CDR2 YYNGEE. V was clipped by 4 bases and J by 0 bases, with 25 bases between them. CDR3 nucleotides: TGTGCCAGCAGCATGATCCGGGACATTGGATTTGGGTACCAAGAGACCCAGTACTTC. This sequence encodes CASSMIRDIGFGYQETQYF.

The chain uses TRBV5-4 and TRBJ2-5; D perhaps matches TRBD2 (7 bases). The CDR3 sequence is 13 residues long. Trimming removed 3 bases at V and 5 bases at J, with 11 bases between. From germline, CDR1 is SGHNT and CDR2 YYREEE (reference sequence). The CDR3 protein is CASSSGEGETQYF. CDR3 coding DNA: TGTGCCAGCAGCTCAGGGGAGGGGGAGACCCAGTACTTC.

This CDR3 reads CASSLQTGPLGTEAFF. DNA for the CDR3: TGTGCCAGCAGCCTCCAGACAGGCCCTCTGGGTACTGAAGCTTTCTTT. This sequence joins TRBV7-9 and TRBJ1-1; D perhaps matches TRBD1 (6 bases). There are 16 residues in the CDR3. Deletions cut 5 bases from V and 5 bases from J, with 21 bases between. Germline loops: CDR1 SEHNR, CDR2 FQNEAQ (reference sequence).

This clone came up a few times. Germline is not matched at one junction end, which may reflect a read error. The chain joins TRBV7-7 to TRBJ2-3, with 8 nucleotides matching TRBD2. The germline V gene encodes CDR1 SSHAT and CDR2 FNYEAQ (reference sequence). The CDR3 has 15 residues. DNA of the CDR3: TGTGCTAGCAGCTTCACTAGCGGTTCCACAGATACGCAGTATTTT. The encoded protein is CASSFTSGSTDTQYF.

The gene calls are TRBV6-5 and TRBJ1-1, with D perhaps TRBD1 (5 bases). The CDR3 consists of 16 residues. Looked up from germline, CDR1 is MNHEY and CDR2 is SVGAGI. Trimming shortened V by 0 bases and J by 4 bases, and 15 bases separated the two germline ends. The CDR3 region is CASSYSGVGLGTEAFF. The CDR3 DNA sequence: TGTGCCAGCAGTTACTCAGGGGTTGGGCTAGGCACTGAAGCTTTCTTT.

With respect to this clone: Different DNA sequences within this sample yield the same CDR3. In nucleotides, the CDR3 is TGTGCCAGTACCTCAGGGTCCGGGGAGCTGTTTTTT. It translates to CASTSGSGELFF. This sequence joins TRBV19 and TRBJ2-2; possible D gene TRBD1, 5 bases. The V end lost 7 bases, the J end lost 6 bases, and 9 bases lay between the germline ends. Germline CDR1 LNHDA, CDR2 SQIVND (reference sequence). This CDR3 comprises 12 residues.

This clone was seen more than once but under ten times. The DNA for the CDR3 is TGTGCCAGCAGTGAAGGCGGGTCCGCTGAAGCTTTCTTT. Protein: CASSEGGSAEAFF. V and J are TRBV25-1 and TRBJ1-1; no reliable D call. The germline V and J ends were trimmed by 2 bases and 6 bases, with 10 bases remaining between them. Germline V CDR1 and CDR2: MGHDK, SYGVNS. CDR3 length: 13 residues.

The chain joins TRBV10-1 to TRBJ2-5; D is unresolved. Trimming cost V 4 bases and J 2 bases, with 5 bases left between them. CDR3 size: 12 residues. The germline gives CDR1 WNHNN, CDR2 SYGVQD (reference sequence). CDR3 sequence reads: CASSGGQETQYF. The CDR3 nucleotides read TGCGCCAGCAGTGGAGGTCAAGAGACCCAGTACTTC.

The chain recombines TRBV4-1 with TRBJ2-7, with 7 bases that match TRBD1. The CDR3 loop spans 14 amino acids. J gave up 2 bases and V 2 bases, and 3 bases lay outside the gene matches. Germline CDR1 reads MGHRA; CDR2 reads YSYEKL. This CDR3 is CASSQMTGTYEQYF. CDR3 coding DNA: TGCGCCAGCAGCCAAATGACAGGGACCTACGAGCAGTACTTC.

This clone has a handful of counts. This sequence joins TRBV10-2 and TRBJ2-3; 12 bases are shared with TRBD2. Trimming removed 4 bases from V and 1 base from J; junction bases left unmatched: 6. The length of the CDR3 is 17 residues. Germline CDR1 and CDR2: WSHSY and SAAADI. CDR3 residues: CASSAFRTSGGTDTQYF. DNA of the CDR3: TGCGCCAGCAGTGCCTTTAGGACTAGCGGGGGCACAGATACGCAGTATTTT.

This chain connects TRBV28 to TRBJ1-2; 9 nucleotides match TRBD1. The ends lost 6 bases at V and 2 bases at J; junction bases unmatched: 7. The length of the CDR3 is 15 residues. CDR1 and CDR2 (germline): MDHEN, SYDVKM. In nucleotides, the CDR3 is TGTGCCAGCAGCCCGATCGGACAGGGGAACTATGGCTACACCTTC. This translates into CASSPIGQGNYGYTF.

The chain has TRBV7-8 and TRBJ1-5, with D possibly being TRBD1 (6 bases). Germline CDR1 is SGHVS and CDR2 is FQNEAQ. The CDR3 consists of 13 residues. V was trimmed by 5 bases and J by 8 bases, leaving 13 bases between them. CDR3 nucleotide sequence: TGTGCCAGCAGCCAACAGGGTGGGAAGCCCCAGCATTTT. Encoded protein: CASSQQGGKPQHF. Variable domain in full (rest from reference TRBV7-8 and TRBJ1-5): GAGVSQSPRYKVAKRGQDVALRCDPISGHVSLFWYQQALGQGPEFLTYFQNEAQLDKSGLPSDRFFAERPEGSVSTLKIQRTQQEDSAVYLCASSQQGGKPQHFGDGTRLSIL.

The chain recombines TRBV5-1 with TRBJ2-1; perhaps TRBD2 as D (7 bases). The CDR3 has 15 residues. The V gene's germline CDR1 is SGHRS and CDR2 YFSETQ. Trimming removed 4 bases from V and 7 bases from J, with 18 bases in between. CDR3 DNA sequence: TGCGCCAGCAGCAATACGGGAGGCCAGGGGAATGAGCAGTTCTTC. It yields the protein CASSNTGGQGNEQFF.

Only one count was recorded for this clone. The CDR3, as DNA: TGTGCCAGCAGCCCAGGGGGTCCTGGCAACGAGCAGTACTTC. Protein: CASSPGGPGNEQYF. The rearrangement links TRBV27 to TRBJ2-7; 7 nucleotides agree with TRBD1. J gave up 5 bases and V 6 bases, and 10 bases lay outside the gene matches. The CDR3 consists of 14 residues. Germline V gives CDR1 MNHEY, CDR2 SMNVEV (reference sequence).

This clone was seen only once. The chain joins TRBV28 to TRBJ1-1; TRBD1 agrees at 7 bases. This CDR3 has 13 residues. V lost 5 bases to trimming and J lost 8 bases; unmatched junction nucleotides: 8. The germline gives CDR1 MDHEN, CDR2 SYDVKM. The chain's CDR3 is CASSQNEGAEAFF. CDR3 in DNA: TGTGCCAGCAGTCAAAATGAGGGGGCCGAAGCTTTCTTT.

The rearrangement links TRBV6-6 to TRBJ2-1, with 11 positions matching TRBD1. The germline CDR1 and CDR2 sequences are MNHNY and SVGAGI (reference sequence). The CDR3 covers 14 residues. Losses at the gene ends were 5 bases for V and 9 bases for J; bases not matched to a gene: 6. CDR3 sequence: CASSPGQGGGEQFF. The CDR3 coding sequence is TGTGCCAGCAGTCCGGGACAGGGGGGTGGTGAGCAGTTCTTC.

The CDR3 loop is CASSDSLSYEQYF. DNA for the CDR3: TGCGCCAGCAGCGACAGCCTATCCTACGAGCAGTACTTC. The chain carries TRBV5-1 and TRBJ2-7, with D perhaps matching TRBD1 (5 bases). The germline gives CDR1 SGHRS, CDR2 YFSETQ. V lost 4 bases and J lost 1, with 9 bases in between. The CDR3 spans 13 residues.

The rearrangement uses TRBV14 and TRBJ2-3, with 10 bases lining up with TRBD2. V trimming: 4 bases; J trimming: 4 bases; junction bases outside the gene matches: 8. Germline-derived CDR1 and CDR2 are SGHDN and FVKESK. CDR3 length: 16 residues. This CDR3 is CASSPTSGTSSDTQYF. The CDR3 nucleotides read TGTGCCAGCAGCCCCACTAGCGGGACGAGCTCAGATACGCAGTATTTT.

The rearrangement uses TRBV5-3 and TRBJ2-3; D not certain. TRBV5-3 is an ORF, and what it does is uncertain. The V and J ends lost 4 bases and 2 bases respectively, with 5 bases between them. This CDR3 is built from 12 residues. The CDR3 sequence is CARSTPTDTQYF. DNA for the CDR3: TGTGCCAGAAGCACTCCCACAGATACGCAGTATTTT.

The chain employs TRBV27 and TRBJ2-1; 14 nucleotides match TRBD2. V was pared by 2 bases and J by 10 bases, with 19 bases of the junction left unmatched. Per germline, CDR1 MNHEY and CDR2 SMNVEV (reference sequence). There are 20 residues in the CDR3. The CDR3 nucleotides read TGTGCCAGCAGTTTAGAAGGGACTAGCGGGAGTGTTTATCCGAGAAACGAGCAGTTCTTC. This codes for CASSLEGTSGSVYPRNEQFF.

This CDR3 reads CASSQEGLESSYEQYF. CDR3 DNA sequence: TGCGCCAGCAGCCAAGAAGGTCTGGAGAGCTCCTACGAGCAGTACTTC. The chain has TRBV4-1 and TRBJ2-7; D ambiguous. Germline values: CDR1 MGHRA, CDR2 YSYEKL. This CDR3 comprises 16 residues. The V end lost 0 bases, the J end lost 0 bases, and 12 bases lay between the germline ends.